This T cell receptor (beta chain) emerged from a study of blood T cell repertoires in COVID-19 (dated by TCRdb to 2018 to 2020). Regarding the research as a whole: The collaborator samples originated in the United States, Italy and Spain and spanned the acute and convalescent phases of COVID-19. The repertoires were made available in a free public database intended to serve as a resource for research on the immune response to SARS-CoV-2. HLA class I and class II types, where available, came from metadata supplied by the sample provider rather than from assay-based typing. A de-identified subject ID, COVID-19 status, age in years and sex were almost always included in the sample metadata. The material from the prospective study consisted of cDNA or gDNA derived from T cells, B-cell-depleted T cells, or PBMCs. Subjects who had been exposed to COVID-19, were actively infected with it, or had recovered from it provided the deeply sampled blood TCRbeta repertoires that made up the dataset. Samples came from the ongoing ImmuneRACE study (first 160 participants) plus 1,254 subjects from 6 global collaborators.

TCRbeta CDR3 regions were amplified from genomic DNA using the immunoSEQ Assay, a bias-controlled multiplex PCR. The study's own analysis went as follows. Nucleated cell counts per sample were estimated from amplification of reference gene primers within the assay. To quantify the absolute abundance of each unique TCRbeta CDR3 rearrangement, sequence reads were collapsed and filtered. Productive Simpson clonality was computed per sample as the square root of Simpson's diversity index over productive rearrangements. TCRdb retrieved this table from immuneACCESS and kept in-frame rearrangements only. Not all clones are present; in checked studies, unresolved V genes account for under half, and no reason is known for the remainder. D and trimming were read from the DNA, whereas the V and J calls and clone size are those reported in that table. The sample contains 40,000 or so clones, over 75% of them found a single time. Of the sample, under 9.5% falls within the top ten clones.

This clone was counted a single time. Which antigen it targets is not known. It has no much larger one-base neighbor in the sample; base qualities were not kept. The study at large found these results: The amount of clinical and demographic metadata varied by source and participant and was provided uncurated.

The collaborating institutions used their own protocols to collect whole blood in K2EDTA tubes. For TCRbeta analysis, collaborator samples were shipped as frozen whole blood, as isolated PBMCs, or as DNA extracted from either sample type. According to the germline V gene, CDR1 reads MNHEY and CDR2 reads SVGAGI. Counted from cysteine to phenylalanine, this CDR3 has 14 amino acids. CDR3 DNA is the only sequence kept; it has 42 bases, read in frame from the first base. V ends up 2 bases short and J 4 bases short, with an unmatched junction base count of 3. Specimen: peripheral blood. The origin of this receptor is a man between 25 and 39 years old with active or convalescent COVID-19. The chain is encoded by TRBV6-5 joined to TRBJ2-7; 9 central bases correspond to TRBD2. The CDR3 in this case is CASSYRAGGYEQYF. Here is the DNA: TGTGCCAGCAGTTACAGGGCGGGGGGGTACGAGCAGTACTTC.